This TCR beta chain was recovered during a study of identical twins. Note on this clonotype: The antigen remains undetermined.

Study-wide points: Out-of-frame alpha sequences shared by twins were enriched for low generation probability.

The CDR3 has 15 residues. Germline lookup yields CDR1 MNHNS and CDR2 SASEGT. V was cut by 6 bases and J by 2 bases, with 14 bases left in between. TCRdb passed the 5' RACE reads through MiXCR, listing each CDR3 protein once. Of under 300,000 distinct CDR3 sequences listed, roughly an eighth are singletons. The TCR sequence derives from a woman in her late teens or twenties in good health. Sample: memory (CD45RO+) T cells sorted from blood. The J gene is TRBJ1-5, the V gene TRBV6-1; unclear D gene. CDR3 in amino acids: CASRIGSGGNQPQHF. Here the CDR3 DNA reads TGTGCCAGCAGAATAGGAAGCGGAGGCAATCAGCCCCAGCATTTT.